The sequence of this T cell receptor beta chain was determined in a study of shared clonotypes between healthy human individuals. Assay used: immunoSEQ multiplex PCR; TCRdb lists only in-frame clones, some missing. This sample has about 1.5 million clones, with roughly 96% found just once. Every one of the donors was a Caucasian adult that lived in Nashville, Tennessee. Splitting of CD4+ cells produced CD45RA+ naive and CD45RA-negative memory subsets. Germline V gene data show CDR1 as SGHKS and CDR2 as YYEKEE (reference sequence). Trimming stripped 3 bases from V and 10 bases from J, with 17 bases between. CDR3 length equals 14 residues.

This chain connects TRBV5-5 to TRBJ2-1, with D perhaps assigned TRBD1 or TRBD2 (5 bases each). What was sequenced was naive CD4+ T cells sorted from blood. Stated subset: CD45RA+ positively selected. The receptor was derived from a young man in good health. CDR3 sequence: CASSSSGTHMEQFF. CDR3 DNA: TGTGCCAGCAGCTCGTCCGGGACGCATATGGAGCAGTTCTTC.